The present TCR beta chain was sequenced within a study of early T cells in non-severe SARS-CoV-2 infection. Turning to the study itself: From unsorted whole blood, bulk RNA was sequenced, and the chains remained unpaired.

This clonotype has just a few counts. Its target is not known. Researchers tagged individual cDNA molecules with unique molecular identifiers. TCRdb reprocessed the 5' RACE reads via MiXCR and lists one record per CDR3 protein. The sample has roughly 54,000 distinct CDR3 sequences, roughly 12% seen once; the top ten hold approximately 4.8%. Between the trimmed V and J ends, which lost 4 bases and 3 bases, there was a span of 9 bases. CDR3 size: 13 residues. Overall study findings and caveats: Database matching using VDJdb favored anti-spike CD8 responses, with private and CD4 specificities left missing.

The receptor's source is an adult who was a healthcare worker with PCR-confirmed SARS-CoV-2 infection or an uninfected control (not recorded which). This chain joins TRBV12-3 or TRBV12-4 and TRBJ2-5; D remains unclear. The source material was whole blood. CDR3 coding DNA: TGTGCCAGCAGTTGGACCGCAGAAGAGACCCAGTACTTC. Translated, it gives CASSWTAEETQYF.